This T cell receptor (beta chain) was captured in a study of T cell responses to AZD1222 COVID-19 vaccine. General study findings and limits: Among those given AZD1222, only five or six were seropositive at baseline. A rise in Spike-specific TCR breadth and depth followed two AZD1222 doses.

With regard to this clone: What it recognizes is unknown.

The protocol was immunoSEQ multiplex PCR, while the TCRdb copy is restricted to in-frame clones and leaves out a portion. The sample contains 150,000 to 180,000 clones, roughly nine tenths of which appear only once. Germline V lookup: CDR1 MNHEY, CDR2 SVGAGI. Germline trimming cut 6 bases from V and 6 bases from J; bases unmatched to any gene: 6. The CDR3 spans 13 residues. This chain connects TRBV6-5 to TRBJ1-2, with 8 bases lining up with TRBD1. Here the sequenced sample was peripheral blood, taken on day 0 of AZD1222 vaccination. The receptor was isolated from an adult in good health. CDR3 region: CASRMDRVNGYTF. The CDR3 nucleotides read TGTGCCAGCAGGATGGACAGGGTCAATGGCTACACCTTC.